These 3 T cell receptor beta chains were sequenced from one sample in a study of blood T cell repertoires in COVID-19. Here immunoSEQ multiplex PCR was the method, and the copy in TCRdb shows in-frame clones only, minus some. The sample consists of roughly 190,000 clones, about 80% of them appearing once. The material sequenced was peripheral blood. The receptors derive from a human donor with acute or convalescent COVID-19. The donor label of this sample is uncertain.

This clone showed up many times. The J gene is TRBJ1-1, the V gene TRBV4-1, with no clear D. This CDR3 comprises 16 residues. Germline V gene lookup returns CDR1 MGHRA and CDR2 YSYEKL. Trimming removed 1 base from V and 7 bases from J, with 19 bases in between. The CDR3 here is CASSQGAARFGDEAFF. The CDR3 nucleotides are TGCGCCAGCAGCCAAGGGGCAGCCCGATTTGGCGATGAAGCTTTCTTT.

The chain employs TRBV6-6 and TRBJ1-1; D not certain. The germline gives CDR1 MNHNY, CDR2 SVGAGI (reference sequence). V lost 6 bases and J lost 1, with 12 bases in between. The CDR3 is made up of 14 amino acids. The CDR3 DNA sequence: TGTGCCAGCAGGGAGAGGATGTCGAACACTGAAGCTTTCTTT. Translated, it gives CASRERMSNTEAFF.

The V and J genes are TRBV2 and TRBJ2-7, with unresolved D. Germline V gives CDR1 SNHLY, CDR2 FYNNEI. Between the trimmed V and J ends, which lost 4 bases and 4 bases, there was a span of 5 bases. The CDR3 contains 11 residues. The CDR3 DNA sequence: TGTGCCAGCAGTGTAAATTACGAGCAGTACTTC. It encodes CASSVNYEQYF. The full variable domain, completed using reference TRBV2 and TRBJ2-7, is EPEVTQTPSHQVTQMGQEVILRCVPISNHLYFYWYRQILGQKVEFLVSFYNNEISEKSEIFDDQFSVERPDGSNFTLKIRSTKLEDSAMYFCASSVNYEQYFGPGTRLTVT.